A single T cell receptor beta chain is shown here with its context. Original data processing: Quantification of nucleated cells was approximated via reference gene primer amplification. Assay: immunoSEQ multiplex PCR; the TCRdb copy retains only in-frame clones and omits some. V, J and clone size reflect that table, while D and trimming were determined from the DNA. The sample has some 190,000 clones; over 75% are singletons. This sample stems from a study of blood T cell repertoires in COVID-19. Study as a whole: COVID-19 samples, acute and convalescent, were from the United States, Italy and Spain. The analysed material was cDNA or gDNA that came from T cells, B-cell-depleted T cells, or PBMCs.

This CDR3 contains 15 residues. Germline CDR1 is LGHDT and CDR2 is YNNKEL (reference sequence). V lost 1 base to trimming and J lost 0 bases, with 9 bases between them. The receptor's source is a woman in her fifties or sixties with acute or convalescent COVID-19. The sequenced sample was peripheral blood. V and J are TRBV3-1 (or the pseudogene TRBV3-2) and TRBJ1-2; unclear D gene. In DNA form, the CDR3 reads TGTGCCAGCAGCCAAGGCGGTGGATCTAACTATGGCTACACCTTC. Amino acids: CASSQGGGSNYGYTF.